Shown below are 11 T cell receptor beta chains from a single sample sequenced in a study of early T cells in non-severe SARS-CoV-2 infection. TCRdb processed the 5' RACE reads anew with MiXCR; each CDR3 protein has one entry. Of about 80,000 distinct CDR3 sequences in the sample, roughly 12% were seen once. This sample comprised whole blood, obtained at baseline. The receptors shown here come from an adult who was a healthcare worker with PCR-confirmed SARS-CoV-2 infection or an uninfected control (not recorded which). The donor label of this sample is uncertain.

This chain links TRBV18 with TRBJ2-3, with TRBD2 identical over 9 bases. The CDR3 consists of 13 residues. V gave up 3 bases and J gave up 9 bases; unmatched junction bases: 4. Germline lookup yields CDR1 KGHSH and CDR2 LQKENI. The CDR3 region has the DNA TGTGCCAGCTCACCTACCGGGACTAGCACGCAGTATTTT. This codes for CASSPTGTSTQYF.

The chain recombines TRBV20-1 with TRBJ1-4; D is unclear. This CDR3 comprises 13 residues. Germline loops: CDR1 DFQATT, CDR2 SNEGSKA (reference sequence). V shed 0 bases and J shed 10 bases, with 12 bases lying between them. The CDR3 here is CSAREWGEGKLFF. Here the CDR3 DNA reads TGCAGTGCTAGAGAGTGGGGAGAGGGAAAACTGTTTTTT.

Many counts were recorded for this clonotype. The CDR3 region is CASSLFASTDTQYF. Written as DNA, the CDR3 is TGTGCCAGCAGCTTGTTCGCCAGCACAGATACGCAGTATTTT. The chain is built from TRBV7-6 and TRBJ2-3, with D unresolved. This CDR3 is built from 14 residues. Germline CDR1 is SGHVS and CDR2 is FNYEAQ. Trimming removed 3 bases from V and 0 bases from J, with 7 bases in between.

The rearrangement links TRBV20-1 to TRBJ2-3; D unresolved. In germline, CDR1 is DFQATT, CDR2 SNEGSKA (reference sequence). The CDR3 totals 11 residues. V gave up 6 bases and J gave up 14 bases, with 18 bases separating them. The CDR3 reads CSAGPQENRYF. CDR3 coding DNA: TGCAGTGCAGGACCCCAGGAGAATCGGTATTTT.

The chain recombines TRBV20-1 with TRBJ2-7; perhaps TRBD2 as D (6 bases). CDR1 is DFQATT, CDR2 SNEGSKA, per germline (reference sequence). The ends were cut back, 0 bases at V and 2 bases at J, with 14 bases in the middle. The CDR3 length is 15 residues. The CDR3 loop reads CSARDRRGTTYEQYF. CDR3 coding DNA: TGCAGTGCTAGAGATCGGCGGGGAACAACCTACGAGCAGTACTTC.

V usage is TRBV9 and J usage is TRBJ1-6, with 9 positions matching TRBD1. The length of the CDR3 is 15 residues. V trimming: 4 bases; J trimming: 10 bases; junction bases outside the gene matches: 9. Germline V CDR1 and CDR2: SGDLS, YYNGEE. The CDR3 here is CASSTRTGAGSPLHF. Here the CDR3 DNA reads TGTGCCAGCAGCACCCGGACAGGGGCGGGGTCACCCCTCCACTTT. Using reference TRBV9 and TRBJ1-6 for the parts outside the CDR3, the full variable domain is DSGVTQTPKHLITATGQRVTLRCSPRSGDLSVYWYQQSLDQGLQFLIQYYNGEERAKGNILERFSAQQFPDLHSELNLSSLELGDSALYFCASSTRTGAGSPLHFGNGTRLTVT.

This clonotype came up a few times. The V call is TRBV9, the J call TRBJ2-5, with D possibly being TRBD1 or TRBD2 (5 bases each). The germline V gene encodes CDR1 SGDLS and CDR2 YYNGEE. V was shortened by 3 bases and J by 4 bases, with 22 bases between the two germline ends. CDR3 length: 17 residues. The CDR3 DNA is TGTGCCAGCAGCGCACTAGGAACCCAGCAGGGTGGAGAGACCCAGTACTTC. Protein sequence: CASSALGTQQGGETQYF.

This chain uses TRBV18 with TRBJ2-3, with D possibly matching TRBD2 (5 bases). The CDR3 has 14 amino acids. Germline values: CDR1 KGHSH, CDR2 LQKENI. The V and J ends lost 5 bases and 8 bases respectively, with 17 bases between them. The chain's CDR3 is CASSSGNADTTQYF. The CDR3 region has the DNA TGTGCCAGCTCATCCGGGAACGCCGATACTACGCAGTATTTT.

The rearrangement uses TRBV20-1 and TRBJ2-2; D remains ambiguous. CDR1 and CDR2 from the germline V gene are DFQATT and SNEGSKA (reference sequence). CDR3 length equals 15 residues. Trimming removed 4 bases at V and 0 bases at J, with 12 bases between. As DNA, the CDR3 is TGCAGTGCTACCGGTACTTCCGCGAACACCGGGGAGCTGTTTTTT. This translates into CSATGTSANTGELFF.

This clonotype has a handful of counts. The chain employs TRBV19 and TRBJ2-1; D is uncertain. There are 15 residues in the CDR3. The V gene's germline CDR1 is LNHDA and CDR2 SQIVND (reference sequence). The germline V and J ends were trimmed by 3 bases and 2 bases, with 11 bases remaining between them. This CDR3 is CASSMLHGAYNEQFF. The CDR3 DNA follows: TGTGCCAGTAGTATGCTCCATGGCGCCTACAATGAGCAGTTCTTC.

The V gene is TRBV4-2, the J gene TRBJ2-7; D perhaps matches TRBD2 (6 bases). The ends were cut back, 1 base at V and 7 bases at J, with 17 bases in the middle. Germline V gives CDR1 LGHNA, CDR2 YNFKEQ. This CDR3 spans 15 amino acids. This CDR3 is CASSQAGLAFREQYF. The CDR3 coding sequence is TGTGCCAGCAGCCAAGCGGGACTCGCCTTCAGGGAGCAGTACTTC.